The 28 T cell receptor beta chains reported below all come from one sample, sequenced in a study of cytomegalovirus exposure and HLA in healthy donors. The PCR was carried out with 60 Vbeta primers and 13 Jbeta primers. Clones were sequenced by immunoSEQ multiplex PCR, and TCRdb holds only the in-frame ones, with some missing. Of about 160,000 clones in the sample, over 70% were seen once. The sample consisted of PBMCs. The receptors here all came from a woman aged 45-60 years in good health and CMV-seropositive.

With respect to this clone: At one end, the junction sequence differs from germline, possibly due to a read error. V is TRBV7-9 and J is TRBJ1-1; possible D gene TRBD1, 6 bases. The CDR3 length is 12 residues. Germline V gene data show CDR1 as SEHNR and CDR2 as FQNEAQ (reference sequence). The CDR3: CSSRSIAGATFF. CDR3 nucleotides: TGTTCCAGCAGGTCAATCGCAGGGGCGACTTTCTTT.

For the CDR3, the DNA is TGTGCCAGCAGCTTGGAGTCTACTAGTTCAGATACGCAGTATTTT. Protein sequence: CASSLESTSSDTQYF. The rearrangement links TRBV5-4 to TRBJ2-3, with a possible D match to TRBD2 (5 bases). There are 15 residues in the CDR3. V was cut by 0 bases and J by 4 bases, with 12 bases left in between. The germline V gene encodes CDR1 SGHNT and CDR2 YYREEE (reference sequence).

This clone is a singleton in its sample. The rearrangement uses TRBV6-5 and TRBJ1-4, with 7 bases fitting TRBD1. V shed 5 bases, J shed 7 bases, and the junction held 10 bases outside the gene matches. The CDR3 runs 15 residues. Germline V lookup: CDR1 MNHEY, CDR2 SVGAGI. The CDR3 spells CASSVTGTEPEKLFF. In DNA form, the CDR3 reads TGTGCCAGCAGTGTAACCGGGACAGAGCCTGAAAAACTGTTTTTT.

This clone was seen just once. The chain has TRBV7-3 and TRBJ2-5; weak D call: TRBD1 (6 bases). The CDR3 is made up of 13 amino acids. Looked up from germline, CDR1 is SGHTA and CDR2 is FQGTGA. With 5 bases removed from V and 5 bases from J, the gap between germline ends came to 12 bases. CDR3 sequence: CASSPGGLETQYF. CDR3 DNA sequence: TGTGCCAGCAGCCCTGGGGGCCTCGAGACCCAGTACTTC.

V gene TRBV11-3 combines with J gene TRBJ2-7; 7 nucleotides line up with TRBD1. Germline-derived CDR1 and CDR2 are SGHNT and YENEEA. The ends lost 2 bases at V and 7 bases at J; junction bases unmatched: 2. CDR3 length: 12 residues. The CDR3 spells CASSLQGEEQYF. In nucleotides, the CDR3 is TGTGCCAGCAGCTTACAGGGGGAAGAGCAGTACTTC.

The V gene is TRBV7-2, the J gene TRBJ1-1; 10 bases agree with TRBD1. CDR1 is SGHTA and CDR2 is FQGNSA in the germline V gene. This CDR3 is built from 14 residues. Unmatched junction bases numbered 3, after V lost 1 base and J lost 7 bases. CDR3 sequence (DNA): TGTGCCAGCAGCTTAGAGGGACAGGGGAGTGAAGCTTTCTTT. Protein: CASSLEGQGSEAFF.

The V call is TRBV11-2, the J call TRBJ1-1; a possible D gene is TRBD1 (6 bases). V lost 7 bases, J lost 8 bases, and 23 bases lay in between. CDR1 is SGHAT and CDR2 is FQNNGV in the germline V gene. The CDR3 consists of 15 residues. CDR3 nucleotide sequence: TGTGCCAGCAAATTATCCGGGACAAGAGCGTGGGAAGCTTTCTTT. This encodes CASKLSGTRAWEAFF.

The rearrangement uses TRBV14 and TRBJ2-2; no clear D gene. With 0 bases removed from V and 7 bases from J, the gap between germline ends came to 9 bases. Germline CDR1 SGHDN, CDR2 FVKESK. This CDR3 has 14 residues. CDR3 sequence (DNA): TGTGCCAGCAGCCAAGAACCCACTTTCGGGGAGCTGTTTTTT. This gives the protein CASSQEPTFGELFF.

Only a few counts were recorded for this clone. The gene calls are TRBV27 and TRBJ2-5, with 8 bases that match TRBD1. The CDR3 is 16 residues long. After removal of 7 bases from V and 5 bases from J, the junction contained 15 bases not matched to a gene. Per the germline V gene, CDR1 is MNHEY and CDR2 is SMNVEV (reference sequence). In DNA form, the CDR3 reads TGTGCCAGCAAGCCAGGGGGCGGTGGTTTCTTTGAGACCCAGTACTTC. This codes for CASKPGGGGFFETQYF.

This clone was seen a few times. The chain uses TRBV6-5 and TRBJ1-1, with D perhaps TRBD1 (6 bases). Trimming took 8 bases from V and 6 from J, leaving 13 bases between them. CDR1 and CDR2 from the germline V gene are MNHEY and SVGAGI. The CDR3 extends over 12 amino acids. The CDR3 coding sequence is TGTGCCAGCGGCCGGGACAACGCTGAAGCTTTCTTT. Translated: CASGRDNAEAFF.

The chain carries TRBV2 and TRBJ1-5; maybe TRBD1 (5 bases). The CDR3 has 13 amino acids. Trimming cost V 4 bases and J 5 bases, with 9 bases left between them. Germline V gene data show CDR1 as SNHLY and CDR2 as FYNNEI. CDR3 nucleotides: TGTGCCAGCAGTGGGGGCCGAGATCAGCCCCAGCATTTT. Translated: CASSGGRDQPQHF.

The chain recombines TRBV5-1 with TRBJ1-6; D ambiguous. This CDR3 spans 13 amino acids. V was cut by 1 base and J by 8 bases, with 7 bases left in between. Germline lookup yields CDR1 SGHRS and CDR2 YFSETQ. CDR3 DNA sequence: TGCGCCAGCAGCTTGAGAGCCGATTCACCCCTCCACTTT. Protein sequence: CASSLRADSPLHF.

The table lists this clone with a count of one. The rearrangement joins TRBV10-3 to TRBJ2-2, with D uncertain. Germline CDR1 reads ENHRY; CDR2 reads SYGVKD. V lost 3 bases and J lost 1, with 6 bases in between. The CDR3 runs to 14 residues. The CDR3 sequence is CAISETGNTGELFF. CDR3 sequence (DNA): TGTGCCATCAGTGAAACTGGGAACACCGGGGAGCTGTTTTTT.

The chain recombines TRBV4-1 with TRBJ2-1, with TRBD2 identical over 8 bases. This CDR3 is 16 amino acids long. CDR1 MGHRA and CDR2 YSYEKL come from the germline V gene. Trimming at V came to 1 base and at J to 3 bases, leaving 5 bases not matched to a gene. The CDR3 protein is CASSQAGTRGYNEQFF. CDR3 in DNA: TGCGCCAGCAGCCAAGCCGGGACTAGGGGCTACAATGAGCAGTTCTTC.

The CDR3 sequence: CASSLGRGGGNTIYF. In DNA form, the CDR3 reads TGCGCCAGCAGCTTAGGCAGGGGTGGTGGAAACACCATATATTTT. The chain employs TRBV5-1 and TRBJ1-3; TRBD1 might be the D (6 bases). Trimming removed 2 bases at V and 3 bases at J, with 12 bases between. The CDR3 runs to 15 residues. Germline CDR1 and CDR2: SGHRS and YFSETQ.

This sequence joins TRBV6-5 and TRBJ1-4; D not certain. CDR1 is MNHEY, CDR2 SVGAGI, per germline. The germline V and J ends were trimmed by 4 bases and 11 bases, with 11 bases remaining between them. This CDR3 is built from 12 residues. CDR3 sequence (DNA): TGTGCCAGCAGTTCTCGGGGTGGGAAACTGTTTTTT. Translating it yields CASSSRGGKLFF.

A few counts support this clone. The chain couples TRBV7-6 to TRBJ2-1; D is unresolved. Per the germline V gene, CDR1 is SGHVS and CDR2 is FNYEAQ. V lost 5 bases to trimming and J lost 0 bases, with 8 bases between them. This CDR3 spans 14 amino acids. The CDR3 DNA sequence: TGTGCCAGCAGCCCCGGCGGCTCCTACAATGAGCAGTTCTTC. Translated, it gives CASSPGGSYNEQFF.

The rearrangement links TRBV7-9 to TRBJ2-1; D perhaps matches TRBD2 (5 bases). Trimming stripped 7 bases from V and 6 bases from J, with 10 bases between. CDR1 SEHNR and CDR2 FQNEAQ come from the germline V gene (reference sequence). The CDR3 runs to 12 residues. CDR3 DNA sequence: TGTGCCAGCACTCTAGAGGGCAATGAGCAGTTCTTC. It specifies CASTLEGNEQFF. The full variable domain, completed using reference TRBV7-9 and TRBJ2-1, is DTGVSQNPRHKITKRGQNVTFRCDPISEHNRLYWYRQTLGQGPEFLTYFQNEAQLEKSRLLSDRFSAERPKGSFSTLEIQRTEQGDSAMYLCASTLEGNEQFFGPGTRLTVL.

In its sample, this clone was seen a few times. This rearrangement joins TRBV2 to TRBJ2-3; TRBD2 aligns across 8 bases. In germline, CDR1 is SNHLY, CDR2 FYNNEI. This CDR3 is built from 15 residues. Trimming cost V 6 bases and J 6 bases; bases outside gene matches: 11. The CDR3 region is CASRLGGGPGDTQYF. The DNA of the CDR3 is TGTGCCAGCAGGCTAGGCGGGGGGCCAGGGGATACGCAGTATTTT.

The genes are TRBV5-5 and TRBJ1-2; D possibly corresponds to TRBD1 (6 bases). This CDR3 region has 13 residues. V lost 3 bases, J lost 4 bases, and 10 bases lay in between. Germline CDR1 reads SGHKS; CDR2 reads YYEKEE (reference sequence). The CDR3 DNA follows: TGTGCCAGCAGCTCCAGGGGTGGCTATGGCTACACCTTC. This gives the protein CASSSRGGYGYTF.

The chain couples TRBV2 to TRBJ2-2; 12 bases agree with TRBD2. Germline-derived CDR1 and CDR2 are SNHLY and FYNNEI. This CDR3 contains 14 residues. The V gene end was trimmed by 5 bases and the J gene end by 5 bases; junction bases not matched to a gene: 0. CDR3 DNA: TGTGCCAGCAGTCTAGCGGGGGGGACCGGGGAGCTGTTTTTT. It yields the protein CASSLAGGTGELFF.

V usage is TRBV5-6 and J usage is TRBJ1-1; TRBD1 agrees at 10 bases. V lost 6 bases, J lost 0 bases, and 8 bases stayed unmatched. Germline V gene data show CDR1 as SGHDT and CDR2 as YYEEEE. The CDR3 is made up of 16 amino acids. CDR3 in DNA: TGTGCCAGCATCCAAGACAGGGGGCCCCTGAACACTGAAGCTTTCTTT. Translated, it gives CASIQDRGPLNTEAFF.

This chain links TRBV11-2 with TRBJ2-3; maybe TRBD2 (6 bases). This CDR3 is built from 14 residues. The V end was cut by 5 bases, the J end by 1 base, with 10 bases between. The germline V gene has CDR1 SGHAT and CDR2 FQNNGV. CDR3 in DNA: TGTGCCAGCAGCGGATCGGGGGGCACAGATACGCAGTATTTT. Translated, it gives CASSGSGGTDTQYF. Full variable domain (outside the CDR3, taken from reference TRBV11-2 and TRBJ2-3): EAGVAQSPRYKIIEKRQSVAFWCNPISGHATLYWYQQILGQGPKLLIQFQNNGVVDDSQLPKDRFSAERLKGVDSTLKIQPAKLEDSAVYLCASSGSGGTDTQYFGPGTRLTVL.

The chain uses TRBV28 and TRBJ1-5; TRBD1 matches at 7 bases. J lost 7 bases, V lost 8 bases, and 11 bases had no gene match. Germline CDR1 is MDHEN and CDR2 is SYDVKM. The CDR3 is 14 residues long. The CDR3 region has the DNA TGTGCCAGCTCCCCGGGACAGTCCGGCCAGCCCCAGCATTTT. Its protein is CASSPGQSGQPQHF.

This clone was recorded once. The chain couples TRBV7-9 to TRBJ2-1; tentative D call: TRBD2 (5 bases). Germline assignment: CDR1 SEHNR and CDR2 FQNEAQ (reference sequence). Deletions cut 4 bases from V and 7 bases from J, with 23 bases between. This CDR3 comprises 17 residues. The CDR3 loop is CASSSLDEGAPVNEQFF. DNA for the CDR3: TGTGCCAGCAGCTCCTTGGACGAGGGAGCGCCCGTTAATGAGCAGTTCTTC.

This chain connects TRBV19 to TRBJ1-5; possibly TRBD1 for D (5 bases). Germline V CDR1 and CDR2: LNHDA, SQIVND (reference sequence). The CDR3 runs 14 residues. V was trimmed by 6 bases and J by 4 bases, leaving 13 bases between them. CDR3 nucleotide sequence: TGTGCCAGTAGCGCAGGGTACCCGAATCAGCCCCAGCATTTT. This encodes CASSAGYPNQPQHF.

The chain links TRBV29-1 to TRBJ2-5, with D perhaps matching TRBD2 (6 bases). The germline gives CDR1 SQVTM, CDR2 ANQGSEA. The CDR3 spans 12 residues. V dropped 7 bases and J dropped 2 bases, with 11 bases sitting between them. CDR3: CSAGRGQETQYF. DNA of the CDR3: TGCAGCGCCGGCCGGGGGCAAGAGACCCAGTACTTC.

The chain combines TRBV11-2 with TRBJ1-1; D may be TRBD1 (6 bases). The length of the CDR3 is 13 residues. V was shortened by 6 bases and J by 6 bases, with 14 bases between the two germline ends. Germline CDR1 reads SGHAT; CDR2 reads FQNNGV. The CDR3 loop is CASSLSQGPEAFF. CDR3 DNA: TGTGCCAGCAGTTTAAGTCAGGGGCCTGAAGCTTTCTTT. The full variable domain, completed using reference TRBV11-2 and TRBJ1-1, is EAGVAQSPRYKIIEKRQSVAFWCNPISGHATLYWYQQILGQGPKLLIQFQNNGVVDDSQLPKDRFSAERLKGVDSTLKIQPAKLEDSAVYLCASSLSQGPEAFFGQGTRLTVV.